This T cell receptor beta chain comes out of a study of blood T cells in healthy people across ages (dated by TCRdb to the mid-2010s). Study-wide context: In model experiments, roughly one uniquely barcoded TCR beta cDNA molecule per two T cells was captured by template switching. Four age groups were formed from the donors: young (average roughly 15 years), middle-aged (approximately 40), aged (approximately 60) and long-lived (approximately 78). For two donors (one aged 18 to 30 and one aged 80 or older), the study analyzed two additional independent replicas of 1 million unique cDNA reads from the same blood draw. To track age-related changes in TCR beta repertoire diversity, the study relied on deep sequencing normalized with unique cDNA molecular identifiers. To avoid experimental bias, donors of different ages were spread randomly across the sequencing lanes.

The library relied on 5' RACE. Instrument used: Illumina HiSeq 2500. A second roughly 6 to 12 cycle PCR used a sample-barcoded 5' primer and a J-beta primer mix. A unique molecular identifier was introduced onto each TCR beta cDNA molecule by a template-switch 5' adaptor carrying 12 random nucleotides. At least 3 million CDR3-containing paired-end reads were obtained from each sample. First-strand cDNA synthesis was performed from all RNA using the Mint cDNA synthesis kit, with priming by a TRBC-specific oligonucleotide. Following uracil-DNA glycosylase treatment, all cDNA underwent a first 18-cycle PCR with the universal primers M1SS and BC2_uni_R. For the original study's pipeline: Normalization of each sample was performed by random selection of 1 million high-quality reads, each carrying a distinct molecular identifier. Reads with shared molecular identifiers were discarded instead of being binned into consensus sequences. MiTCR, set to a Q25 quality threshold and the strictest error-elimination algorithm, was used for CDR3 identification, clonotype clustering and error correction. Lower-bound total TCR beta diversity was estimated with a nonparametric unseen species model using Euler transformation. Through fastp at Q25 and MiXCR, TCRdb rebuilt clones from the public reads, retaining in-frame beta chains. Each record represents a unique CDR3 protein, reported with the most common genes and DNA among its rows. The V and J calls and clone size are TCRdb's, not the authors'. The sample records about a million distinct CDR3 sequences, 35% to 45% of which are singletons. Of the sample, under 15% falls within the top ten clones.

Results the study describes overall, beyond this receptor: Compared with the aged group, more naive CD4+ T cells, fewer expanded clones and increased TCR diversity were shown by the long-lived group, suggesting age selection. Total diversity estimates from one million sequenced T cells were considered lower bounds and underestimates. The percentage of naive T cells measured by flow cytometry correlated strongly with observed TCR beta diversity. The CMV infection status of donors was not known, potentially confounding age-related changes in expanded clonotypes. Since profiling was done on bulk unsorted PBMCs, naive and antigen-experienced compartments could not be conclusively compared. Observed TCR beta diversity per million T cells fell roughly linearly with age, and a significant reduction was already apparent by age roughly 41.

The trim is 6 bases for V and 5 bases for J, with a gap of 13 bases between the germline ends. The germline V gene (reference sequence) provides CDR1 GTSNPN and CDR2 SVGIG. Measured from the cysteine to the phenylalanine, the CDR3 is 12 residues long. CDR3 DNA is the only sequence kept; it has 36 bases, read in frame from the first base. In the case of this clonotype: Its target antigen remains unknown. There are no base qualities to consult, and no much larger clone falls within one base.

The donors were a few dozen Caucasian individuals from Russia, aged roughly 6 to 100 years, who were systemically healthy. About 10 milliliters of peripheral blood were drawn from each donor into EDTA-treated Vacutainer tubes. Ficoll-Paque density-gradient centrifugation was used to isolate PBMCs, with at least 6.5 million per sample. Total RNA, at least 5 micrograms per sample, was extracted from PBMCs with Trizol reagent. Naive CD45RAhigh/CD27high T cell percentages were measured by flow cytometry on a PBMC aliquot from every donor. The sequence joins TRBV30 to TRBJ1-2; the D gene is perhaps TRBD1, on 5 matching bases. This receptor was taken from a man aged 18 to 30 in good health. Sequencing was done on a sample of blood. The CDR3 in this case is CACKYRRYGYTF. The DNA sequence is TGTGCCTGCAAGTACAGGAGGTATGGCTACACCTTC.